Included here is one T cell receptor beta chain sequence, with context. Its cognate antigen is unknown. The data derive from a study of molecular identifiers for immune sequencing clone quantification. CD8+CD4-CCR7+CD45RA+ sorting gave the naive CD8 T cells. General study points: Clones above 20 RNA copies held over 99% of effector molecules, under 1% in naive cells. With a barcode shared among identical TCR molecules, highly expanded clone sizes could be underestimated.

Trimming at V came to 5 bases and at J to 5 bases, leaving 6 bases not matched to a gene. This CDR3 comprises 14 residues. CDR1 is MNHEY and CDR2 is SMNVEV in the germline V gene (reference sequence). TCRdb processed the PCR reads anew with MiXCR; each CDR3 protein has one entry. The profile shows about 500,000 distinct CDR3 sequences, roughly a fifth of them singletons. The TCR originated in a human donor in good health. Some libraries in this study had Jurkat cell RNA spiked in. Sequenced: naive CD8+ T cells from blood, with Jurkat cell RNA spiked in. As for subset: FACS-sorted CD8+CD4-CCR7+CD45RA+ naive T cells. The gene calls are TRBV27 and TRBJ2-5; 9 nucleotides agree with TRBD2. The CDR3 sequence is CASSPGLAWETQYF. CDR3 nucleotides: TGTGCCAGCAGTCCGGGACTAGCCTGGGAGACCCAGTACTTC.